The next 26 T cell receptor beta chains were all read from a single sample in a study of shared clonotypes between healthy human individuals (dated by TCRdb to the early 2020s). CD8 naive samples consisted of CD45RO-negative cells that were positively selected for CCR7, yielding a CD45RA+CCR7+ population without TemRA cells. Library preparation used the immunoSEQ multiplex PCR assay. Entries here come from immuneACCESS through TCRdb and include only in-frame sequences with V and J called. Some clones fail to appear in such tables; in the studies checked, an unresolved V gene covers under half of the shortfall, and the cause of the remainder is unknown. This sample comprises around 2,000,000 clones, about 92% of them detected only once. Of the sample, under 2% falls within the top ten clones. The sample consisted of naive CD8+ T cells from PBMCs. The intended sense of this specimen's cell subset or site label: CD45RA+CCR7+. The receptors shown here come from a man aged 18 to 29 in good health. Some clones in this sample may be carry-over from other donors' samples.

The CDR3 reads CASSGRDGPYGYTF. The CDR3 bases are TGTGCCAGCAGCGGCCGGGACGGACCCTATGGCTACACCTTC. The chain recombines TRBV9 with TRBJ1-2; D perhaps matches TRBD1 (5 bases). Germline V CDR1 and CDR2: SGDLS, YYNGEE. Between the trimmed V and J ends, which lost 3 bases and 4 bases, there was a span of 13 bases. This CDR3 contains 14 residues.

V usage is TRBV11-2 and J usage is TRBJ1-4; D gene unclear. From germline, CDR1 is SGHAT and CDR2 FQNNGV. The CDR3 covers 17 residues. Deletions cut 2 bases from V and 0 bases from J, with 13 bases between. CDR3 bases: TGTGCCAGCAGCTTATATCCCAGAAAAGCAACTAATGAAAAACTGTTTTTT. Translating it yields CASSLYPRKATNEKLFF.

The chain links TRBV7-9 to TRBJ2-1; 9 bases are shared with TRBD1. The CDR3 totals 17 residues. Germline V lookup: CDR1 SEHNR, CDR2 FQNEAQ (reference sequence). With 1 base clipped from V and 5 bases from J, the junction kept 9 bases outside the gene matches. The CDR3 loop reads CASSLDFVGQGNNEQFF. In DNA form, the CDR3 reads TGTGCCAGCAGCTTAGATTTTGTGGGACAGGGTAACAATGAGCAGTTCTTC.

Points on this clone: The limits of the CDR3 on the DNA are not certain, so only TCRdb's listed CDR3 is given. The chain carries TRBV29-1 and TRBJ1-2. The germline gives CDR1 SQVTM, CDR2 ANQGSEA. A total of 12 residues make up the CDR3, ends included. The CDR3 spells CSVEVTFGEGSF.

In its sample, this clone was seen a few times. The identical CDR3 is also encoded by other nucleotide sequences in the sample. J is TRBJ1-1 and V is TRBV5-1, with 7 bases matching TRBD1. Trimming cost V 5 bases and J 4 bases; bases outside gene matches: 2. The germline CDR1 and CDR2 sequences are SGHRS and YFSETQ. The CDR3 contains 12 residues. The CDR3 spells CASSSGGTEAFF. The CDR3 region has the DNA TGCGCCAGCAGTTCAGGGGGCACTGAAGCTTTCTTT.

The chain uses TRBV9 and TRBJ2-7; 8 bases fit TRBD1. Germline assignment: CDR1 SGDLS and CDR2 YYNGEE. V lost 4 bases and J lost 7; bases outside the gene matches: 10. The length of the CDR3 is 14 residues. CDR3 bases: TGTGCCAGCAGCCCACGGACAGGGAGTGAGGAGCAGTACTTC. Translating gives CASSPRTGSEEQYF.

The chain recombines TRBV4-1 with TRBJ2-5; the D is unclear. Trimming removed 1 base from V and 7 bases from J, with 4 bases in between. The CDR3 loop spans 11 amino acids. Germline loops: CDR1 MGHRA, CDR2 YSYEKL. CDR3 in amino acids: CASSQGLTQYF. The DNA of the CDR3 is TGCGCCAGCAGCCAAGGTCTGACCCAGTACTTC.

The chain links TRBV27 to TRBJ2-7; TRBD1 matches at 7 bases. Germline V gene data show CDR1 as MNHEY and CDR2 as SMNVEV (reference sequence). The length of the CDR3 is 14 residues. Trimming removed 5 bases from V and 5 bases from J; junction bases left unmatched: 9. Here the CDR3 reads CASSGLTGSNEQYF. The CDR3 DNA reads as TGTGCCAGCAGTGGATTGACAGGGTCCAACGAGCAGTACTTC.

The chain has TRBV27 and TRBJ1-1, with TRBD1 matching over 10 bases. The CDR3 extends over 16 amino acids. CDR1 MNHEY and CDR2 SMNVEV come from the germline V gene (reference sequence). The junction had 14 bases not matched to a gene; V was cut back by 7 bases and J by 6 bases. The CDR3 loop reads CASTQNRQGAKSEAFF. As DNA, the CDR3 is TGTGCCAGCACCCAAAACCGACAGGGGGCGAAATCTGAAGCTTTCTTT.

The rearrangement joins TRBV7-9 to TRBJ2-1; a possible D gene is TRBD2 (6 bases). CDR3 length: 13 residues. Germline CDR1 is SEHNR and CDR2 is FQNEAQ (reference sequence). V was trimmed by 7 bases and J by 7 bases, leaving 14 bases between them. Here the CDR3 reads CASIPEAGNEQFF. CDR3 coding DNA: TGTGCCAGCATCCCGGAGGCGGGGAATGAGCAGTTCTTC.

The V call is TRBV6-1, the J call TRBJ2-7, with 8 bases matching TRBD1. Germline V lookup: CDR1 MNHNS, CDR2 SASEGT. The CDR3 sequence is 15 residues long. Trimming took 2 bases from V and 4 from J; bases not matched to a gene: 7. In DNA, the CDR3 is TGTGCCAGCAGTGAAAGGGTGACAGGGGTGTACGAGCAGTACTTC. It translates to CASSERVTGVYEQYF.

The chain joins TRBV6-1 to TRBJ2-7, with D possibly matching TRBD1 (6 bases). V lost 7 bases, J lost 4 bases, and 17 bases lay in between. The CDR3 is 14 residues long. Germline V CDR1 and CDR2: MNHNS, SASEGT. CDR3 DNA: TGTGCCAGCATCCTACAGGGAAATCGGTACGAGCAGTACTTC. Translation: CASILQGNRYEQYF.

About this clone itself: This sample includes further DNA sequences coding for the same CDR3. The rearrangement joins TRBV27 to TRBJ2-7, with D possibly matching TRBD2 (6 bases). Looked up from germline, CDR1 is MNHEY and CDR2 is SMNVEV (reference sequence). CDR3 length equals 15 residues. Trimming took 2 bases from V and 0 from J, leaving 11 bases between them. The CDR3 DNA sequence: TGTGCCAGCAGTTTACGGGGGTCCTTCTCCTACGAGCAGTACTTC. This sequence encodes CASSLRGSFSYEQYF.

The chain links TRBV25-1 to TRBJ2-3; a weak D match, TRBD1 (6 bases). Between the trimmed V and J ends, which lost 8 bases and 2 bases, there was a span of 8 bases. The CDR3 length is 12 residues. Germline lookup yields CDR1 MGHDK and CDR2 SYGVNS. The CDR3 DNA is TGTGCCAGCGGGGGCAACACAGATACGCAGTATTTT. Translation gives CASGGNTDTQYF.

This chain uses TRBV5-6 with TRBJ2-2, with a weak D call TRBD2 (6 bases). V dropped 1 base and J dropped 5 bases, with 15 bases sitting between them. Germline loops: CDR1 SGHDT, CDR2 YYEEEE. The CDR3 has 16 residues. The CDR3 here is CASSLLSGDGTGELFF. DNA for the CDR3: TGTGCCAGCAGCTTGTTATCGGGAGACGGGACCGGGGAGCTGTTTTTT. The whole variable domain, remainder taken from reference TRBV5-6 and TRBJ2-2, is DAGVTQSPTHLIKTRGQQVTLRCSPKSGHDTVSWYQQALGQGPQFIFQYYEEEERQRGNFPDRFSGHQFPNYSSELNVNALLLGDSALYLCASSLLSGDGTGELFFGEGSRLTVL.

The V and J genes are TRBV4-1 and TRBJ2-1, with D hard to call. V was pared by 1 base and J by 5 bases, with 21 bases between. Germline loops: CDR1 MGHRA, CDR2 YSYEKL. CDR3 length equals 18 residues. In DNA, the CDR3 is TGCGCCAGCAGCCAAGTCCCCCTTGGGTCGTTGACACACAATGAGCAGTTCTTC. As protein: CASSQVPLGSLTHNEQFF.

V is TRBV28 and J is TRBJ2-3; TRBD1 is a possible D gene (5 bases). There are 14 residues in the CDR3. V was pared by 11 bases and J by 6 bases, with 21 bases between. From germline, CDR1 is MDHEN and CDR2 SYDVKM. The CDR3 DNA reads as TGTGCCGGTTCGATCGGACAAGGCCCGGATACGCAGTATTTT. As protein: CAGSIGQGPDTQYF. The entire variable domain, with the rest obtained from reference TRBV28 and TRBJ2-3, is as follows: DVKVTQSSRYLVKRTGEKVFLECVQDMDHENMFWYRQDPGLGLRLIYFSYDVKMKEKGDIPEGYSVSREKKERFSLILESASTNQTSMYLCAGSIGQGPDTQYFGPGTRLTVL.

The chain employs TRBV4-3 and TRBJ1-2, with no clear D. The CDR3 runs to 16 residues. Trimming removed 1 base at V and 7 bases at J, with 19 bases between. Germline V lookup: CDR1 LGHNA, CDR2 YSLEER. The CDR3 bases are TGCGCCAGCAGCCAAGCCAAATTCGAGCACTATTCTGGCTACACCTTC. Protein: CASSQAKFEHYSGYTF.

V and J are TRBV30 and TRBJ1-6, with 7 bases that match TRBD1. There are 14 residues in the CDR3. Germline V gene sequence: CDR1 GTSNPN, CDR2 SVGIG (reference sequence). V lost 2 bases, J lost 7 bases, and 5 bases stayed unmatched. The CDR3 DNA follows: TGTGCCTGGAGTTTGGACAGGCTGAATTCACCCCTCCACTTT. Translating it yields CAWSLDRLNSPLHF.

This chain uses TRBV19 with TRBJ1-5, with TRBD1 matching over 7 bases. This CDR3 is 17 amino acids long. V shed 6 bases and J 0 bases; nucleotides not matched to a gene: 11. Germline V gene sequence: CDR1 LNHDA, CDR2 SQIVND (reference sequence). The CDR3 sequence: CASSTTGSPYSNQPQHF. The CDR3 nucleotides read TGTGCCAGTAGCACGACAGGGAGCCCTTATAGCAATCAGCCCCAGCATTTT.

This chain links TRBV5-1 with TRBJ2-1, with 13 bases identical to TRBD2. The CDR3 is made up of 16 amino acids. Per the germline V gene, CDR1 is SGHRS and CDR2 is YFSETQ. The junction had 5 bases not matched to a gene; V was cut back by 4 bases and J by 4 bases. The CDR3 DNA follows: TGCGCCAGCAGCGGACCGGGACTAGCGGGATACAATGAGCAGTTCTTC. This encodes CASSGPGLAGYNEQFF.

This chain links TRBV7-9 with TRBJ2-5, with D perhaps matching TRBD1 (7 bases). Trimming shortened V by 2 bases and J by 1 base, and 11 bases separated the two germline ends. Germline CDR1 is SEHNR and CDR2 is FQNEAQ (reference sequence). There are 15 residues in the CDR3. For the CDR3, the DNA is TGTGCCAGCAGCTTACGCAGGGGGGCCCAAGAGACCCAGTACTTC. Translated, it gives CASSLRRGAQETQYF.

This clone was counted once. The rearrangement uses TRBV28 and TRBJ2-7, with 7 bases identical to TRBD2. J lost 7 bases, V lost 3 bases, and 6 bases had no gene match. Germline V gene data show CDR1 as MDHEN and CDR2 as SYDVKM. The length of the CDR3 is 13 residues. In DNA, the CDR3 is TGTGCCAGCAGTTTTTCTAGCGGTAGGGAGCAGTACTTC. Its translation: CASSFSSGREQYF.

The rearrangement uses TRBV5-8 and TRBJ2-7, with 10 nucleotides matching TRBD2. CDR1 SGHTS and CDR2 YDEGEE come from the germline V gene. CDR3 length: 15 residues. After removal of 2 bases from V and 1 base from J, the junction contained 3 bases not matched to a gene. DNA of the CDR3: TGTGCCAGCAGCTTCAGCGGGAGGGCGTCCTACGAGCAGTACTTC. This translates into CASSFSGRASYEQYF.

This chain links TRBV9 with TRBJ2-5; D perhaps matches TRBD2 (5 bases). The germline V gene encodes CDR1 SGDLS and CDR2 YYNGEE. This CDR3 spans 17 amino acids. Between the trimmed V and J ends, which lost 4 bases and 1 base, there was a span of 20 bases. As DNA, the CDR3 is TGTGCCAGCAGCCCTCACTCCCGAGAGGGTGCCCAAGAGACCCAGTACTTC. Its translation: CASSPHSREGAQETQYF.

The chain is built from TRBV29-1 and TRBJ1-3, with 7 nucleotides matching TRBD1. The V segment lost 7 bases and the J segment 2 bases; nucleotides outside the gene matches: 5. Per germline, CDR1 SQVTM and CDR2 ANQGSEA. The CDR3 extends over 13 amino acids. The CDR3 is CSAETGTGNTIYF. CDR3 in DNA: TGCAGCGCCGAGACAGGGACTGGAAACACCATATATTTT. Based on the CDR3 plus reference TRBV29-1 and TRBJ1-3, the full variable domain is SAVISQKPSRDICQRGTSLTIQCQVDSQVTMMFWYRQQPGQSLTLIATANQGSEATYESGFVIDKFPISRPNLTFSTLTVSNMSPEDSSIYLCSAETGTGNTIYFGEGSWLTVV.